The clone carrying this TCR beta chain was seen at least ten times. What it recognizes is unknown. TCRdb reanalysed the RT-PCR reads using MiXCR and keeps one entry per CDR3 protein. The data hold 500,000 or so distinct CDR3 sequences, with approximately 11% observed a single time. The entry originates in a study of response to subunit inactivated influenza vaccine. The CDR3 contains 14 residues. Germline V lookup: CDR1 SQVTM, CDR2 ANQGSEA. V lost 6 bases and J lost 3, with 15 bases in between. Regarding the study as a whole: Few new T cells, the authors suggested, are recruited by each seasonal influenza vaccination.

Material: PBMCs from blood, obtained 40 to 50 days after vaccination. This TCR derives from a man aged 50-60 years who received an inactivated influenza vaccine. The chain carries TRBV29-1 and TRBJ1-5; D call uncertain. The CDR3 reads CSVGVADPNQPQHF. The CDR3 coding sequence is TGCAGCGTGGGTGTCGCGGACCCCAATCAGCCCCAGCATTTT.